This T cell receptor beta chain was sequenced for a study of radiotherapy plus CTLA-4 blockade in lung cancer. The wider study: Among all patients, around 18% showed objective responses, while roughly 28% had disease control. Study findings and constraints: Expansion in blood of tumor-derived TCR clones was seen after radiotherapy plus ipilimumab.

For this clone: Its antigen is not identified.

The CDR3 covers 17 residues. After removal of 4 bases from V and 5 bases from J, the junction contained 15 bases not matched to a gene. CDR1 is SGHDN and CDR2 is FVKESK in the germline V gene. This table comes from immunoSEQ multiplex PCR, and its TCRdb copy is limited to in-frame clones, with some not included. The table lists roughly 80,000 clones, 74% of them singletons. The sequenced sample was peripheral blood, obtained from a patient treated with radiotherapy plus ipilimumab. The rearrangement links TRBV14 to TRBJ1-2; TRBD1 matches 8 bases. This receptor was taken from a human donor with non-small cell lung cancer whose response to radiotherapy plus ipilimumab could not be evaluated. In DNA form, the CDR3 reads TGTGCCAGCAGCCCCCCCTCTATCGACAGGGGATATTATGGCTACACCTTC. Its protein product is CASSPPSIDRGYYGYTF.